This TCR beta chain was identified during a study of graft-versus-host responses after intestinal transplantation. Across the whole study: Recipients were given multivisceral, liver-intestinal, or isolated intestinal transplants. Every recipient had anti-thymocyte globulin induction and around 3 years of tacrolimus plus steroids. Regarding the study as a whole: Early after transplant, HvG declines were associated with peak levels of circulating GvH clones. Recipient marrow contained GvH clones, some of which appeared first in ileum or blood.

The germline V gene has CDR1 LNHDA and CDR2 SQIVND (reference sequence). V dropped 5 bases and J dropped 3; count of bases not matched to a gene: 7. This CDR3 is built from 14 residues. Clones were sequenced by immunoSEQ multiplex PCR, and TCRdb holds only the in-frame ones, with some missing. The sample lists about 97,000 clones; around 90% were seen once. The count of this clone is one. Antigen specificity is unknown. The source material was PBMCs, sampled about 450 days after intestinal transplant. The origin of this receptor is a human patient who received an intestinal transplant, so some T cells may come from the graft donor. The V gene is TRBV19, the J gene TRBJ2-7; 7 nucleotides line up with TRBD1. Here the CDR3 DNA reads TGTGCCAGTAGTCTGGACAGGAACCTCTACGAGCAGTACTTC. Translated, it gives CASSLDRNLYEQYF.